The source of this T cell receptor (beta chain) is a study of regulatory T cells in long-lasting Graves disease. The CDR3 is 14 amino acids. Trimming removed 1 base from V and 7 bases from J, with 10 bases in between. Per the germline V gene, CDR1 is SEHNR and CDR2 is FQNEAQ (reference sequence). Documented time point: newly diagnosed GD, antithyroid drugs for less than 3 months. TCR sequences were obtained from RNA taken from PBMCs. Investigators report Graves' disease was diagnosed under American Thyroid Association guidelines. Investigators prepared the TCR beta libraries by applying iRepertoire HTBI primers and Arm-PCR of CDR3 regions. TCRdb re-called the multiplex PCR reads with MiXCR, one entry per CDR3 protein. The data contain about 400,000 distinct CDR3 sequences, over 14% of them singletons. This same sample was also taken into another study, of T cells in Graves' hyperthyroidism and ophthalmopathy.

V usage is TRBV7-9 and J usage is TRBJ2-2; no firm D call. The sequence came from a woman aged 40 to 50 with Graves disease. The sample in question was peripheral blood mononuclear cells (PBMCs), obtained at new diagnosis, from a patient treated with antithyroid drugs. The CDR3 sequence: CASSLERTGGELFF. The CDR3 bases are TGTGCCAGCAGCTTAGAGAGAACGGGCGGGGAGCTGTTTTTT.